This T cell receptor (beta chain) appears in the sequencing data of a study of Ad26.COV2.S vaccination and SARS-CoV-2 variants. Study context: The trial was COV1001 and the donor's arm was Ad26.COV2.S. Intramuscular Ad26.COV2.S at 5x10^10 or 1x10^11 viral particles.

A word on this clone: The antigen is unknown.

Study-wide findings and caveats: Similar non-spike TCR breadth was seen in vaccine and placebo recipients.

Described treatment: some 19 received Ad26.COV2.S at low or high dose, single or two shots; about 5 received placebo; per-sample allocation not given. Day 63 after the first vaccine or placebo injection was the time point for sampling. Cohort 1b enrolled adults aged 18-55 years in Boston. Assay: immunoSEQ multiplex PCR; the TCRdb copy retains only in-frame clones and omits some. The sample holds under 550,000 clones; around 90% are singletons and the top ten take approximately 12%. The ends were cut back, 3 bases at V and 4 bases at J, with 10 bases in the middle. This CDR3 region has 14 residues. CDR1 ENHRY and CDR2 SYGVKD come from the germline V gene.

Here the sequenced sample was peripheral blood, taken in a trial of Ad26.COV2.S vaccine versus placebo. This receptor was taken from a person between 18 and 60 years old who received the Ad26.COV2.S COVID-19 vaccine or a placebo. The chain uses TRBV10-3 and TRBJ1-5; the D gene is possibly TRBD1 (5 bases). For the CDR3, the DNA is TGTGCCATCAGTGACCCTCAGGGAAATCAGCCCCAGCATTTT. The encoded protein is CAISDPQGNQPQHF.